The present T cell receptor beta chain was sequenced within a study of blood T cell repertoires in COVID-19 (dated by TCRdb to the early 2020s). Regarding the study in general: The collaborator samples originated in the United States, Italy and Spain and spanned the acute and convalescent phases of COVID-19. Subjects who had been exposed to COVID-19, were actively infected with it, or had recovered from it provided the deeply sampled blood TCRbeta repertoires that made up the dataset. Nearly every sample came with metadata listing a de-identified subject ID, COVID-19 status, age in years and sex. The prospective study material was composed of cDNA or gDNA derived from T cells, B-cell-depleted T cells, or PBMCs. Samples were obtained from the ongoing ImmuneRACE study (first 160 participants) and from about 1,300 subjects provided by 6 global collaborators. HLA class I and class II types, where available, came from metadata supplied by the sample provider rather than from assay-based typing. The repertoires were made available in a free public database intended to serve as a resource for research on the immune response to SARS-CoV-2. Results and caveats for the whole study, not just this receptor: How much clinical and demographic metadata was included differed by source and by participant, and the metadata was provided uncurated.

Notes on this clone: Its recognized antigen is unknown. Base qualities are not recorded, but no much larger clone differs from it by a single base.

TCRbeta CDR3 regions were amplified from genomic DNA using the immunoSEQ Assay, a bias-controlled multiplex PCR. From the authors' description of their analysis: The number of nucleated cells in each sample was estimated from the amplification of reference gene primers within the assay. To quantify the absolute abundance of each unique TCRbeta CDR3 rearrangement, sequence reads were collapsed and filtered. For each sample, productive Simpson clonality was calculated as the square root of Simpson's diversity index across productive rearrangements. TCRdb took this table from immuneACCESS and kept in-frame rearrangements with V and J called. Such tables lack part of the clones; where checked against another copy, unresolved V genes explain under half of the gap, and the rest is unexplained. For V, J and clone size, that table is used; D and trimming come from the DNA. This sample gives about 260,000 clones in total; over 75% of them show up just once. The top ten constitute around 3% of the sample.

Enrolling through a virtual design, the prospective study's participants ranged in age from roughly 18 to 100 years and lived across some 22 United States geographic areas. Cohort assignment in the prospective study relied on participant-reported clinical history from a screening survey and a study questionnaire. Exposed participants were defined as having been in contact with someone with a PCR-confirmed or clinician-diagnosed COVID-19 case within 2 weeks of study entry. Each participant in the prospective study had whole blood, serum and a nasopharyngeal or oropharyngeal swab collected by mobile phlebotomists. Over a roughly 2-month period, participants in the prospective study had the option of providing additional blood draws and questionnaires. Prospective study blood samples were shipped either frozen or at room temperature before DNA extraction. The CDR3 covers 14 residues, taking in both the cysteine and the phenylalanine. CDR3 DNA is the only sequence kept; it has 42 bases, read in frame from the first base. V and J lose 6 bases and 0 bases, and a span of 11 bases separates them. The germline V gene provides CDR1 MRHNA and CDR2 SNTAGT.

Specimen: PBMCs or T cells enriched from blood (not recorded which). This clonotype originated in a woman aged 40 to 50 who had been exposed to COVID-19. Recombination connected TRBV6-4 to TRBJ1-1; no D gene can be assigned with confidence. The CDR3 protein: CASRNSLLNTEAFF. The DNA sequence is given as TGTGCCAGCAGAAACAGCTTGCTGAACACTGAAGCTTTCTTT.